The source of this T cell receptor (beta chain) is a study of blood T cell repertoires in COVID-19. Study-wide background: PBMCs, B-cell-depleted T cells, or T cells were the source of the cDNA or gDNA that made up the material.

Authors' methods: Reference gene primer amplification yielded estimated nucleated cell counts. Clones were read by immunoSEQ multiplex PCR, and TCRdb kept only the in-frame ones, dropping some. V and J calls and clone size follow that table, whereas D and trimming were derived from the DNA. The sample lists under 300,000 clones, around nine tenths seen once, with 2% to 2.5% in the top ten. Input material: peripheral blood. The clonotype originates from a woman in her thirties or forties who had recovered from COVID-19.

In DNA, the CDR3 is TGCGCCAGCAGCCAAGATCTAGCGGGACCCGATCTCTACAATGAGCAGTTCTTC. Translation gives CASSQDLAGPDLYNEQFF. The rearrangement uses TRBV4-3 and TRBJ2-1, with TRBD2 identical over 9 bases. This CDR3 is built from 18 residues. CDR1 is LGHNA, CDR2 YSLEER, per germline. V shed 0 bases and J 3 bases; nucleotides not matched to a gene: 9.